A single sample is the source of the 8 T cell receptor beta chains below, sequenced in a study of naive and memory T cell subsets. An equimolar mix of two oligonucleotides served as the beta constant-region primer for TRBC1 and TRBC2. The ligated cDNA underwent four PCR rounds using SP2 and nested alpha and beta constant-region primers. One entry per CDR3 protein results from TCRdb running MiXCR on the UMI-ligation and nested PCR reads. The sample shows some 80,000 distinct CDR3 sequences, roughly 9.3% of them seen only once. Source material: naive CD8+ T cells from blood. The source of these receptors is a human donor in good health.

This clonotype was detected a few times. This chain connects TRBV14 to TRBJ2-1, with 8 bases lining up with TRBD2. The CDR3 runs 15 residues. The trim removed 2 bases at V and 7 bases at J, leaving 7 bases unmatched. Germline-derived CDR1 and CDR2 are SGHDN and FVKESK. This CDR3 reads CASSQYPGTRNEQFF. CDR3 DNA sequence: TGTGCCAGCAGCCAATACCCGGGGACTAGGAATGAGCAGTTCTTC.

The chain links TRBV12-3 or TRBV12-4 to TRBJ1-5, with TRBD1 matching over 9 bases. Trimming removed 6 bases from V and 1 base from J; junction bases left unmatched: 10. The CDR3 loop spans 17 amino acids. The CDR3 loop reads CASSPVDRGLSNQPQHF. CDR3 DNA: TGTGCCAGCAGCCCAGTGGACAGGGGCTTAAGCAATCAGCCCCAGCATTTT.

This clonotype has a handful of counts. V gene TRBV12-3 or TRBV12-4 combines with J gene TRBJ2-1, with TRBD1 matching over 7 bases. Trimming took 5 bases from V and 5 from J; bases not matched to a gene: 12. This CDR3 region has 16 residues. Here the CDR3 DNA reads TGTGCCAGCAGTAACCAGGGGGTAGCGAAACACAATGAGCAGTTCTTC. Encoded protein: CASSNQGVAKHNEQFF.

V and J are TRBV7-9 and TRBJ2-1; 12 bases line up with TRBD2. This CDR3 has 15 residues. The germline V gene encodes CDR1 SEHNR and CDR2 FQNEAQ (reference sequence). The CDR3 sequence is CAISGRLAGVDEQFF. CDR3 nucleotides: TGTGCGATCAGCGGGCGACTAGCGGGAGTAGATGAGCAGTTCTTC.

This clonotype was found many times. The genes are TRBV5-1 and TRBJ2-1; D unclear. V shed 3 bases and J shed 5 bases, with 3 bases lying between them. The CDR3 sequence is 11 residues long. CDR1 is SGHRS and CDR2 is YFSETQ in the germline V gene. CDR3 residues: CASSWNNEQFF. In nucleotides, the CDR3 is TGCGCCAGCAGCTGGAACAATGAGCAGTTCTTC.

This chain joins TRBV20-1 and TRBJ2-2, with D maybe TRBD1 (5 bases). The ends were cut back, 4 bases at V and 3 bases at J, with 12 bases in the middle. The CDR3 is 14 residues long. From germline, CDR1 is DFQATT and CDR2 SNEGSKA (reference sequence). In DNA, the CDR3 is TGCAGTGCTATCAAGGGGATGGACACCGGGGAGCTGTTTTTT. The encoded protein is CSAIKGMDTGELFF.

This clonotype was counted ten times or more. This rearrangement joins TRBV12-3 or TRBV12-4 to TRBJ2-3; D is perhaps TRBD2 (6 bases). This CDR3 has 14 amino acids. Trimming cost V 7 bases and J 3 bases, with 14 bases left between them. CDR3 in DNA: TGTGCCAGCACCCATAGGAGGGCGACAGATACGCAGTATTTT. This gives the protein CASTHRRATDTQYF.

This clonotype was counted a few times. This rearrangement joins TRBV7-9 to TRBJ2-1; TRBD2 is a possible D gene (6 bases). The CDR3 contains 16 residues. The germline V gene encodes CDR1 SEHNR and CDR2 FQNEAQ (reference sequence). V was trimmed by 4 bases and J by 6 bases, leaving 19 bases between them. CDR3: CASSSNAGTGRNEQFF. The DNA for the CDR3 is TGTGCCAGCAGCTCTAATGCCGGGACTGGACGCAATGAGCAGTTCTTC.